This T cell receptor (beta chain) was identified during a study of T cells after yellow fever vaccination. Findings of the study overall: Abundant contaminating clonotypes from the bulk population could appear in FACS-sorted repertoires. Detected again after the booster were most primary-vaccination clones, at approximately 95% CD4 and about 90% CD8.

TCRdb analysed the 5' RACE reads with MiXCR anew, one entry per CDR3 protein. The sample has about 200,000 distinct CDR3 sequences, under 3.5% seen once. After removal of 3 bases from V and 0 bases from J, the junction contained 3 bases not matched to a gene. The CDR3 spans 16 residues. CDR1 MGHDK and CDR2 SYGVNS come from the germline V gene. This clonotype was detected many times. Its target is unknown. This chain connects TRBV25-1 to TRBJ2-1; TRBD2 matches at 9 bases. This TCR was sampled from a young man who received the YFV17D yellow fever vaccine. Sequenced material: CD4+ T cells sorted from PBMCs, taken 10 days after the yellow fever booster vaccination. Here the CDR3 DNA reads TGTGCCAGCAGTGAGACTAGCGGCCGCTCCTACAATGAGCAGTTCTTC. Residues: CASSETSGRSYNEQFF. Together with reference TRBV25-1 and TRBJ2-1, the CDR3 gives the full variable domain: EADIYQTPRYLVIGTGKKITLECSQTMGHDKMYWYQQDPGMELHLIHYSYGVNSTEKGDLSSESTVSRIRTEHFPLTLESARPSHTSQYLCASSETSGRSYNEQFFGPGTRLTVL.